What follows are 2 T cell receptor beta chains derived from one specimen sequenced in a study. One entry per CDR3 protein, called by TCRdb with MiXCR from the 5' RACE reads. This sample has approximately 29,000 distinct CDR3 sequences; roughly 25% occur once, and the top ten carry around 3.5%. The sequencing sample was made of naive CD4+ T cells sorted from a lymph node. This sample's subset: naive CD4+ T cells, CD4+CD45RA+CD25-. The receptors shown here come from a female donor with breast cancer.

The chain employs TRBV5-1 and TRBJ2-3; 7 bases map to TRBD2. Germline CDR1 and CDR2: SGHRS and YFSETQ. CDR3 length: 15 residues. Trimming cost V 0 bases and J 6 bases; bases outside gene matches: 7. The CDR3 sequence is CASSLGLAFPDTQYF. CDR3 in DNA: TGCGCCAGCAGCTTGGGACTAGCATTTCCGGATACGCAGTATTTT.

This clonotype was seen a few times. V is TRBV5-1 and J is TRBJ2-1, with 9 bases identical to TRBD2. Germline loops: CDR1 SGHRS, CDR2 YFSETQ. This CDR3 contains 18 residues. V shed 5 bases and J 3 bases; nucleotides not matched to a gene: 15. CDR3 bases: TGCGCCAGCAGAGCGGGCGGGGGGGATTATATCGACTACAATGAGCAGTTCTTC. Amino acid sequence: CASRAGGGDYIDYNEQFF. Drawing the rest from reference TRBV5-1 and TRBJ2-1, the complete variable domain is KAGVTQTPRYLIKTRGQQVTLSCSPISGHRSVSWYQQTPGQGLQFLFEYFSETQRNKGNFPGRFSGRQFSNSRSEMNVSTLELGDSALYLCASRAGGGDYIDYNEQFFGPGTRLTVL.